Listed below are T cell receptor beta chains from one sample, sequenced in a study of T cell repertoires in aging, cancer and after chemotherapy. One entry per CDR3 protein results from TCRdb running MiXCR on the multiplex PCR reads. The data contain thousands of distinct CDR3 sequences, approximately 54% of them singletons. Sequenced input: blood. These receptors were collected from a human donor with a blood cancer. The CDR3 runs from the conserved cysteine through the conserved F or W. Fields, in order: D gene, J gene, clone size, V gene, CDR3 DNA, CDR3 protein. A D gene is named only where the DNA matches it firmly. Clone size is not always given. Where it is, it says once, few, many or a class for expanded clones.

>TRBD1|TRBJ2-2|.|TRBV19
TGTGCCAGTAGGGCGGGACAGGGGGCCGGGGAGCTGTTTTTT
CASRAGQGAGELFF
>.|TRBJ2-7|.|TRBV7-2
TGTGCCAGCAGCTTATCTTTAGGAATTGGGCAGTACTTC
CASSLSLGIGQYF
>TRBD1|TRBJ1-6|few|TRBV6-5
TGTGCCAGCAGTCTATGGACAGGGGGATCCTATAATTCACCCCTCCACTTT
CASSLWTGGSYNSPLHF
>TRBD1|TRBJ2-3|.|TRBV6-1
TGTGCCAGCAGCCGGGACAGGGCAGATACGCAGTATTTT
CASSRDRADTQYF
>.|TRBJ2-5|.|TRBV15
TGTGCCACCAGCAGAGGCCCAGGCGGAGAGACCCAGTACTTC
CATSRGPGGETQYF
>.|TRBJ2-1|.|TRBV5-6
TGTGCCAGCAGCACTACCGGGACTTCCTACAATGAGCAGTTCTTC
CASSTTGTSYNEQFF
>.|TRBJ2-3|.|TRBV20-1
TGCAGTGCTAGATCCGAACAGGGTTTTCAAGATACGCAGTATTTT
CSARSEQGFQDTQYF
>.|TRBJ2-2|few|TRBV6-1
TGTGCCAGCAAATGGACCAGCAACACCGGGGAGCTGTTTTTT
CASKWTSNTGELFF
>.|TRBJ1-1|.|TRBV7-9
TGTGCCAGCAGCTTAGGTCGTTTGGATCCAAGGGAGACTGAAGCTTTCTTT
CASSLGRLDPRETEAFF
>.|TRBJ2-7|.|TRBV5-1
TGCGCCAGCAGCGTACAGGAATTTTACGAGCAGTACTTC
CASSVQEFYEQYF
>.|TRBJ2-2|.|TRBV18
TGTGCCAGCTCACCGGATTCTGCGAGCACCGGGGAGCTGTTTTTT
CASSPDSASTGELFF
>.|TRBJ2-2|.|TRBV19
TGTGCCAGTAGTATCATGGCGGGCGTTACCGGGGAGCTGTTTTTT
CASSIMAGVTGELFF
>.|TRBJ2-4|.|TRBV15
TGTGCCACCAGCAGTTTACAGGACAGTGGGACCAAAAACATTCAGTACTTC
CATSSLQDSGTKNIQYF
>TRBD2|TRBJ2-7|.|TRBV5-4
TGTGCCAGCTCCAAACGGGGGGTCTCCTACGAGCAGTACTTC
CASSKRGVSYEQYF
>TRBD1|TRBJ2-7|.|TRBV6-5
TGTGCCACAGGGACAGGGGCCTACGAGCAGTACTTC
CATGTGAYEQYF
>.|TRBJ2-2|.|TRBV6-5
TGTGCCAGCAGGGGTCTTACCGACACCGGGGAGCTGTTTTTT
CASRGLTDTGELFF
>.|TRBJ2-3|.|TRBV6-5
TGTGCCAGCAGTTACTCGTCATGGCCAGATACGCAGTATTTT
CASSYSSWPDTQYF
>.|TRBJ1-1|.|TRBV18
TGTGCCAGCTCACCTATCCTGGGCACTGAAGCTTTCTTT
CASSPILGTEAFF
>TRBD1|TRBJ2-7|.|TRBV13
TGTGCCAGCAGCCCATCGGAGGGGGGACAGGGCCCCTCCTACGAGCAGTACTTC
CASSPSEGGQGPSYEQYF
>TRBD1|TRBJ2-1|hyperexpanded|TRBV27
TGTGCCAGCAGTAGGACAGGCAATGAGCAGTTCTTC
CASSRTGNEQFF
>.|TRBJ1-2|.|TRBV14
TGTGCCAGCAGCCGGCGATACAGGGAAAAGGGAGGCTACACCTTC
CASSRRYREKGGYTF
>.|TRBJ2-7|.|TRBV27
TGTGCCAGCAGTTCCACCCCGACAGGTGCCCACGAGCAGTACTTC
CASSSTPTGAHEQYF
>TRBD2|TRBJ2-7|.|TRBV7-6
TGTGCCAGCAGCTTTGAGGGAGGGAGAGCCTACGAGCAGTACTTC
CASSFEGGRAYEQYF
>.|TRBJ1-3|few|TRBV30
TGTGCCTGGAGTCCCCGCGGAAACACCATATATTTT
CAWSPRGNTIYF
>.|TRBJ2-7|once|TRBV20-1
TGCAGTGCCCTCGGACAGCCAAGCTCCTACGAGCAGTACTTC
CSALGQPSSYEQYF
>TRBD2|TRBJ2-3|.|TRBV7-9
TGTGCCAGCAGCTTAGAAGGGACTAGCGGCGCAGATACGCAGTATTTT
CASSLEGTSGADTQYF
>.|TRBJ1-2|few|TRBV12-3/TRBV12-4
TGTGCCAGCAGTCCTGGACCGTCCTATGGCTACACCTTC
CASSPGPSYGYTF
>.|TRBJ2-6|few|TRBV29-1
TGCAGCGTTGAAGACCCCTCTGGGGCCAACGTCCTGACTTTC
CSVEDPSGANVLTF
>TRBD1|TRBJ1-5|.|TRBV10-3
TGTGCCATCAGTGAGGGGAGACAGGGGGCTAATCAGCCCCAGCATTTT
CAISEGRQGANQPQHF
>TRBD2|TRBJ2-1|once|TRBV6-1
TGTGCCAGCAGTTGGGCTAGCGGCTATTACAATGAGCAGTTCTTC
CASSWASGYYNEQFF
>.|TRBJ1-6|.|TRBV27
TGTGCCAGCAGGTCGCAGGGAGGATCACCCCTCCACTTT
CASRSQGGSPLHF
>.|TRBJ1-1|.|TRBV29-1
TGCAGCGCCGTCCCTGAGACAGGCCTTTGGGGGATCACTGAAGCTTTCTTT
CSAVPETGLWGITEAFF
>.|TRBJ1-2|.|TRBV27
TGTGCCAGCAGTTTGAAGGGGGTTAACTATGGCTACACCTTC
CASSLKGVNYGYTF
>.|TRBJ1-6|.|TRBV6-2/TRBV6-3
TGTGCCAGCATCAATTCCCAGGGTTCACCCCTCCACTTT
CASINSQGSPLHF
>.|TRBJ1-2|few|TRBV24-1
TGTGCCACCAGTGATTCGGGACTTGGATACTATGGCTACACCTTC
CATSDSGLGYYGYTF